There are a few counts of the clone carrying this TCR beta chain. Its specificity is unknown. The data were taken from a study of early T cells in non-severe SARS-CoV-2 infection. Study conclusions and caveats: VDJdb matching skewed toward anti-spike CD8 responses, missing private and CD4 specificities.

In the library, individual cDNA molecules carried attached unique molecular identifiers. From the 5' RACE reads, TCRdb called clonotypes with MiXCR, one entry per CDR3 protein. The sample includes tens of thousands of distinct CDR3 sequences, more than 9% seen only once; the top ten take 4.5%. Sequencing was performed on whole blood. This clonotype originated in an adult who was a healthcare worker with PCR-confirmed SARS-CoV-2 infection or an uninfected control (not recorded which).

The CDR3 nucleotides read TGTGCCAGCAGTGAACAAGGGTTGCGTGGCTACACCTTC. Residues: CASSEQGLRGYTF. The chain carries TRBV2 and TRBJ1-2; no clear D gene. Between the trimmed V and J ends, which lost 2 bases and 7 bases, there was a span of 11 bases. Germline CDR1 is SNHLY and CDR2 is FYNNEI. The CDR3 covers 13 residues.